What follows is one T cell receptor (beta chain) and its context. Antigen unknown. A junction end diverges from the germline sequence, so it may reflect a read error. Study observations and caveats: In terms of TCR gene usage, tumor memory CD4+ T cells clustered together with blood and lymph node memory CD4+ cells, as well as with lymph node naive CD4+ cells. Whole repertoires were not studied in the larger cohort, only one V-J beta rearrangement. Greatest tumor Treg TCR overlap was with tumor naive CD4+ cells.

Constant-region reverse primers amplified full-length variable regions, followed by semi-nested Nested Universal Primer A PCR. TCRdb analysed the 5' RACE reads with MiXCR anew, one entry per CDR3 protein. This table has 7,100 or so distinct CDR3 sequences, about 73% appearing once. Cells sorted as Tregs were CD4+, CD25+ and CD127-/low. The sequenced material came from tumor-infiltrating Tregs sorted from the breast tumor. The clonotype was recovered from a female donor with breast cancer.

The CDR3 here is CASSYGREVSIDTQYF. In DNA form, the CDR3 reads TGTGCCAGCAGTTATGGGCGAGAGGTTAGCATAGATACGCAGTATTTT. The chain employs TRBV6-5 and TRBJ2-3; D remains unclear. Germline CDR1 reads MNHEY; CDR2 reads SVGAGI. There are 16 residues in the CDR3.